This TCR beta chain was obtained from a study of T cells after posttransplantation cyclophosphamide. Germline values: CDR1 SEHNR, CDR2 FQNEAQ (reference sequence). V was pared by 5 bases and J by 0 bases, with 14 bases between. There are 15 residues in the CDR3. Methotrexate plus calcineurin inhibitor accompanied controls' myeloablative marrow transplants; sampling was 1 year later. Study-wide points: Recipient CMV seropositivity and CMV reactivation strongly tracked TRB clonality. Later post-transplant blood repertoires were often dominated by donor CD8+ memory clones.

As to this clone: The target antigen is unknown.

The method was immunoSEQ multiplex PCR; TCRdb's version includes in-frame clones alone and lacks a portion of them. In the table there are some 16,000 clones, approximately 81% of which are singletons. The sample here was PBMCs, taken after allogeneic stem cell transplant with calcineurin inhibitor and methotrexate. J is TRBJ2-7 and V is TRBV7-9; D might be TRBD1 (6 bases). The receptor was isolated from a female patient aged 18 to 35 who received an allogeneic stem cell transplant from an unrelated donor, was CMV-positive, and had acute and chronic GVHD. Part of the T cells may come from the graft donor. CDR3 region: CASSAGDKSSYEQYF. The CDR3 DNA follows: TGTGCCAGCAGCGCCGGGGACAAAAGCTCCTACGAGCAGTACTTC. The variable domain in full, completed from reference TRBV7-9 and TRBJ2-7, reads DTGVSQNPRHKITKRGQNVTFRCDPISEHNRLYWYRQTLGQGPEFLTYFQNEAQLEKSRLLSDRFSAERPKGSFSTLEIQRTEQGDSAMYLCASSAGDKSSYEQYFGPGTRLTVT.